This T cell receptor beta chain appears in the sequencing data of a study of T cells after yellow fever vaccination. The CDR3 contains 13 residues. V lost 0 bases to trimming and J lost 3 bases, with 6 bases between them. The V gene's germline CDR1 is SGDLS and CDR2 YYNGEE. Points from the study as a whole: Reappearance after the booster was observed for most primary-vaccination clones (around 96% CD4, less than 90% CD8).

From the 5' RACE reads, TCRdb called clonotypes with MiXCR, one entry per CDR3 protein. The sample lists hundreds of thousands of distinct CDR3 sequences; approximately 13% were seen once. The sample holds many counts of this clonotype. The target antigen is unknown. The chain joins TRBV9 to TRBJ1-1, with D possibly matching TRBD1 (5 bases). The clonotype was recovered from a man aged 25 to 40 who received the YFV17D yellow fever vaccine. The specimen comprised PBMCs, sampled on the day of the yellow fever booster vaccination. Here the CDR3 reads CASSVEGDTEAFF. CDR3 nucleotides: TGTGCCAGCAGCGTAGAAGGGGACACTGAAGCTTTCTTT.